This T cell receptor beta chain was captured in a study of T cells after posttransplantation cyclophosphamide. This clone was seen ten or more times. Its antigen is still unknown. Peripheral blood was collected from the related graft donor on the marrow donation day. Here immunoSEQ multiplex PCR was the method, and the copy in TCRdb shows in-frame clones only, minus some. Observed in the sample are 30,000 to 35,000 clones, none of them singletons. General study results and limits: TRB clonality was highly associated with recipient CMV seropositivity and reactivation.

Germline CDR1 reads SEHNR; CDR2 reads FQNEAQ (reference sequence). Trimming removed 4 bases from V and 6 bases from J, with 8 bases in between. This CDR3 is 12 amino acids long. The sequenced sample consisted of PBMCs. The TCR originated in a woman aged 30 to 39 in good health and a related stem cell transplant donor. The chain has TRBV7-9 and TRBJ2-3; D is unresolved. CDR3 nucleotide sequence: TGTGCCAGCAGCTCCCTCTTGGATACGCAGTATTTT. It yields the protein CASSSLLDTQYF.